Presented here are 22 T cell receptor beta chains from one specimen sequenced in a study of T cell changes during pregnancy in multiple sclerosis. Only in-frame clones appear in the TCRdb table, and some are missing; sequencing was by immunoSEQ multiplex PCR. This sample carries 47,000 or so clones, roughly 89% of them seen once, and the ten largest clones take under 2%. The sequencing used peripheral blood, collected in the first trimester of pregnancy. The origin of the receptors is a female donor with multiple sclerosis, enrolled in a pregnancy study.

The rearrangement uses TRBV10-3 and TRBJ1-1, with D perhaps TRBD1 (6 bases). V gave up 4 bases and J gave up 5 bases, with 11 bases separating them. CDR3 length: 13 residues. Germline V gene data show CDR1 as ENHRY and CDR2 as SYGVKD. The CDR3 here is CAISVGGRTEAFF. CDR3 DNA: TGTGCCATCAGTGTGGGGGGGCGGACTGAAGCTTTCTTT.

Here the CDR3 DNA reads TGCGCCAGCAGCCAAGATTATGGGACACCTGCCAAAAACATTCAGTACTTC. It encodes CASSQDYGTPAKNIQYF. The chain uses TRBV4-3 and TRBJ2-4, with TRBD1 as a possible D gene (6 bases). This CDR3 region has 17 residues. The V and J ends lost 0 bases and 1 base respectively, with 13 bases between them. Germline V gives CDR1 LGHNA, CDR2 YSLEER.

The chain recombines TRBV9 with TRBJ2-3; 9 bases align to TRBD1. The trim removed 0 bases at V and 4 bases at J, leaving 6 bases unmatched. The CDR3 extends over 16 amino acids. The germline CDR1 and CDR2 sequences are SGDLS and YYNGEE. CDR3 amino acids: CASSVEQGAGADTQYF. Written as DNA, the CDR3 is TGTGCCAGCAGCGTAGAACAGGGGGCCGGAGCAGATACGCAGTATTTT.

This chain connects TRBV2 to TRBJ2-5; D gene uncertain. Per germline, CDR1 SNHLY and CDR2 FYNNEI. V was shortened by 2 bases and J by 5 bases, with 3 bases between the two germline ends. This CDR3 has 11 residues. CDR3: CASSEYETQYF. CDR3 nucleotide sequence: TGTGCCAGCAGTGAATATGAGACCCAGTACTTC.

J is TRBJ2-1 and V is TRBV15, with a tentative D call TRBD1 (5 bases). CDR1 and CDR2 from the germline V gene are LNHNV and YYDKDF (reference sequence). The CDR3 sequence is 16 residues long. The ends were cut back, 1 base at V and 4 bases at J, with 14 bases in the middle. CDR3 protein: CATSRVGHPRYNEQFF. CDR3 in DNA: TGTGCCACCAGCAGAGTTGGACATCCAAGGTACAATGAGCAGTTCTTC. The full variable domain, completed using reference TRBV15 and TRBJ2-1, is DAMVIQNPRYQVTQFGKPVTLSCSQTLNHNVMYWYQQKSSQAPKLLFHYYDKDFNNEADTPDNFQSRRPNTSFCFLDIRSPGLGDTAMYLCATSRVGHPRYNEQFFGPGTRLTVL.

This rearrangement joins TRBV6-5 to TRBJ1-3; a weak D match, TRBD1 (6 bases). V was pared by 6 bases and J by 4 bases, with 16 bases between. The germline V gene has CDR1 MNHEY and CDR2 SVGAGI. The CDR3 consists of 15 residues. In nucleotides, the CDR3 is TGTGCCAGCAGACGATGGACAGAGGGAGGAAACACCATATATTTT. It codes for CASRRWTEGGNTIYF.

This clone was observed once. The chain couples TRBV19 to TRBJ2-5, with D unresolved. The CDR3 is 13 residues long. Germline values: CDR1 LNHDA, CDR2 SQIVND (reference sequence). Trimming took off 0 bases at V and 2 bases at J, with 4 bases between the two ends. The CDR3: CASSIDLQETQYF. The CDR3 nucleotides are TGTGCCAGTAGTATAGACTTACAAGAGACCCAGTACTTC.

The J gene is TRBJ1-1, the V gene TRBV18; 8 bases match TRBD1. V lost 3 bases to trimming and J lost 3 bases; unmatched junction nucleotides: 3. From germline, CDR1 is KGHSH and CDR2 LQKENI. CDR3 size: 14 residues. CDR3 amino acids: CASSPGQGYTEAFF. The CDR3 DNA follows: TGTGCCAGCTCACCCGGACAGGGATACACTGAAGCTTTCTTT.

The chain employs TRBV18 and TRBJ1-1, with a weak D call TRBD1 (5 bases). V was cut by 2 bases and J by 5 bases, with 9 bases left in between. This CDR3 spans 13 amino acids. CDR1 is KGHSH, CDR2 LQKENI, per germline. CDR3 sequence (DNA): TGTGCCAGCTCACCAGACAGACAGACTGAAGCTTTCTTT. Its translation is CASSPDRQTEAFF.

This clone was seen a handful of times. The V and J genes are TRBV7-2 and TRBJ2-5, with 12 bases matching TRBD2. Per the germline V gene, CDR1 is SGHTA and CDR2 is FQGNSA. The CDR3 contains 15 residues. Losses at the gene ends were 4 bases for V and 3 bases for J; bases not matched to a gene: 3. CDR3 in amino acids: CASSSRLAGEETQYF. The CDR3 coding sequence is TGTGCCAGCAGCTCCAGACTAGCGGGGGAAGAGACCCAGTACTTC.

The DNA of the CDR3 is TGTGCCAGCAGCTTAGAGGGGGAACGGTTCGGCGACACTCTATACGAGCAGTACTTC. Its translation is CASSLEGERFGDTLYEQYF. V is TRBV11-1 and J is TRBJ2-7; possible D gene TRBD1, 6 bases. This CDR3 has 19 amino acids. Trimming pared 1 base from V and 4 bases from J, leaving 26 bases between. Germline CDR1 and CDR2: SGHAT and FQDESV (reference sequence).

J is TRBJ1-5 and V is TRBV30; D is possibly TRBD1 (5 bases). The V gene lost 1 base and the J gene lost 5 bases, with 9 bases spanning the gap. Germline V gene lookup returns CDR1 GTSNPN and CDR2 SVGIG (reference sequence). This CDR3 has 13 amino acids. CDR3 coding DNA: TGTGCCTGGAGTGCGGGGGGGGATCAGCCCCAGCATTTT. It codes for CAWSAGGDQPQHF.

The J gene is TRBJ1-5, the V gene TRBV6-1, with a possible D match to TRBD1 (6 bases). The CDR3 length is 15 residues. V gave up 1 base and J gave up 6 bases, with 13 bases separating them. Per germline, CDR1 MNHNS and CDR2 SASEGT. The CDR3: CASSEGSGEGQPQHF. The CDR3 nucleotides are TGTGCCAGCAGTGAAGGGTCAGGGGAAGGTCAGCCCCAGCATTTT.

The chain carries TRBV27 and TRBJ1-6, with D unresolved. Trimming pared 3 bases from V and 7 bases from J, leaving 4 bases between. CDR3 size: 12 residues. Germline CDR1 MNHEY, CDR2 SMNVEV (reference sequence). In DNA, the CDR3 is TGTGCCAGCAGTTTTCCGAATTCACCCCTCCACTTT. This encodes CASSFPNSPLHF.

The genes are TRBV5-6 and TRBJ2-1; TRBD2 might be the D (5 bases). V dropped 0 bases and J dropped 0 bases, with 7 bases sitting between them. The CDR3 totals 15 residues. Germline-derived CDR1 and CDR2 are SGHDT and YYEEEE. CDR3 bases: TGTGCCAGCAGCTTGGCGGGGAGCTCCTACAATGAGCAGTTCTTC. Protein product: CASSLAGSSYNEQFF.

The J gene is TRBJ2-7, the V gene TRBV4-3; perhaps TRBD2 as D (7 bases). Trimming took off 2 bases at V and 4 bases at J, with 15 bases between the two ends. The CDR3 sequence is 15 residues long. The germline V gene encodes CDR1 LGHNA and CDR2 YSLEER. The chain's CDR3 is CASSQRRGGMYEQYF. The CDR3 bases are TGCGCCAGCAGCCAACGGAGGGGGGGCATGTACGAGCAGTACTTC.

This clone was observed a handful of times. The chain links TRBV6-5 to TRBJ1-1, with a weak D call TRBD1 (5 bases). V dropped 5 bases and J dropped 8 bases, with 21 bases sitting between them. The CDR3 spans 15 residues. Germline V gives CDR1 MNHEY, CDR2 SVGAGI. CDR3 sequence reads: CASSLTRGGQGEAFF. The CDR3, as DNA: TGTGCCAGCAGTCTTACTCGGGGAGGGCAGGGAGAAGCTTTCTTT.

The chain couples TRBV28 to TRBJ1-3, with D maybe TRBD1 (5 bases). The CDR3 consists of 14 residues. From germline, CDR1 is MDHEN and CDR2 SYDVKM. The ends were cut back, 6 bases at V and 3 bases at J, with 12 bases in the middle. The DNA for the CDR3 is TGTGCCAGCAGCTCTGGGACTTATGGAAACACCATATATTTT. Translating gives CASSSGTYGNTIYF. The entire variable domain, with the rest obtained from reference TRBV28 and TRBJ1-3, is as follows: DVKVTQSSRYLVKRTGEKVFLECVQDMDHENMFWYRQDPGLGLRLIYFSYDVKMKEKGDIPEGYSVSREKKERFSLILESASTNQTSMYLCASSSGTYGNTIYFGEGSWLTVV.

The chain links TRBV19 to TRBJ2-1; D possibly corresponds to TRBD1 (5 bases). Trimming removed 3 bases from V and 3 bases from J, with 9 bases in between. CDR1 is LNHDA, CDR2 SQIVND, per germline (reference sequence). This CDR3 comprises 14 residues. The CDR3 DNA sequence: TGTGCCAGTAGTATTCTAGGGGTCTACAATGAGCAGTTCTTC. Translating it yields CASSILGVYNEQFF.

The rearrangement joins TRBV5-1 to TRBJ2-5; 14 nucleotides match TRBD2. Germline CDR1 reads SGHRS; CDR2 reads YFSETQ. The length of the CDR3 is 17 residues. V trimming: 4 bases; J trimming: 10 bases; junction bases outside the gene matches: 15. The CDR3 here is CASSGGTSGGGDVYQYF. In nucleotides, the CDR3 is TGCGCCAGCAGCGGGGGGACTAGCGGGGGAGGCGATGTGTACCAGTACTTC.

The chain couples TRBV6-1 to TRBJ1-4; 9 positions match TRBD1. J was trimmed by 7 bases and V by 3 bases; bases with no gene match: 3. CDR1 MNHNS and CDR2 SASEGT come from the germline V gene. There are 14 residues in the CDR3. CDR3 loop: CASSDGTGSEKLFF. CDR3 sequence (DNA): TGTGCCAGCAGTGACGGGACAGGGAGTGAAAAACTGTTTTTT.

The chain is built from TRBV7-3 and TRBJ2-2; maybe TRBD2 (5 bases). Germline CDR1 and CDR2: SGHTA and FQGTGA. This CDR3 region has 17 residues. Trimming took 5 bases from V and 2 from J, leaving 18 bases between them. The chain's CDR3 is CASSPSREGANTGELFF. CDR3 sequence (DNA): TGTGCCAGCAGCCCCTCCCGGGAAGGCGCTAACACCGGGGAGCTGTTTTTT.